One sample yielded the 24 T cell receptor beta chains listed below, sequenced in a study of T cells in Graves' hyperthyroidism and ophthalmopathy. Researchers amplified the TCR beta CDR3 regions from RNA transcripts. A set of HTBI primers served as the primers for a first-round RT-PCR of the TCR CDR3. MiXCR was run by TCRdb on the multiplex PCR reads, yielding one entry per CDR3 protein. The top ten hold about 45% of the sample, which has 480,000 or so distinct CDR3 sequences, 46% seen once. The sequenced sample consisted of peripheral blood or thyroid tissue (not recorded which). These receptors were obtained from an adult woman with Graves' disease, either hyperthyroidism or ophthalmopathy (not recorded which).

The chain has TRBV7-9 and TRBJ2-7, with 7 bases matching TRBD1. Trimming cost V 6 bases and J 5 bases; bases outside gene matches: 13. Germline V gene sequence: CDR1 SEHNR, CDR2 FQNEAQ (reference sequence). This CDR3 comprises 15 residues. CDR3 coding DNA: TGTGCCAGCAGTGACGGGACAGCTATCTTCCACGAGCAGTACTTC. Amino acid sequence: CASSDGTAIFHEQYF. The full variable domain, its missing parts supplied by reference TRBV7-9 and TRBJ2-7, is DTGVSQNPRHKITKRGQNVTFRCDPISEHNRLYWYRQTLGQGPEFLTYFQNEAQLEKSRLLSDRFSAERPKGSFSTLEIQRTEQGDSAMYLCASSDGTAIFHEQYFGPGTRLTVT.

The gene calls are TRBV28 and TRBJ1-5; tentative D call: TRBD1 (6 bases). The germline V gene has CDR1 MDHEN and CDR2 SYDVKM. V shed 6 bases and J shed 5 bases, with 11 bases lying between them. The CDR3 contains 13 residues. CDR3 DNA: TGTGCCAGCAGCGGGACACCCTATCAGCCCCAGCATTTT. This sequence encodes CASSGTPYQPQHF.

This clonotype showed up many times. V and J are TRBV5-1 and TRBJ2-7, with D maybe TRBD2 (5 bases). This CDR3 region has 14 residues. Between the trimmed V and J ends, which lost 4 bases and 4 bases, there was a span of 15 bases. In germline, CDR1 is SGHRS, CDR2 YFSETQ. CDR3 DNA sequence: TGCGCCAGCAGCCCCAGCCCGGGGATTTACGAGCAGTACTTC. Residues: CASSPSPGIYEQYF.

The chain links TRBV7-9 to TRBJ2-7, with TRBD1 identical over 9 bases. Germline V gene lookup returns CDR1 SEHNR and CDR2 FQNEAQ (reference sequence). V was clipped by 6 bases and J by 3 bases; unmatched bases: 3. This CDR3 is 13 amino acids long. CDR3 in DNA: TGTGCCAGCAGGGGGACAGGGCTCTACGAGCAGTACTTC. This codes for CASRGTGLYEQYF.

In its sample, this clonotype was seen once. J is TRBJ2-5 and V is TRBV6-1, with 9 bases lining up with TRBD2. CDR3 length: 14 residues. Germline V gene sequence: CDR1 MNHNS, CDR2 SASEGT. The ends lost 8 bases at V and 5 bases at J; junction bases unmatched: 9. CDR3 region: CASGAAGGTETQYF. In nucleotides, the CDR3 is TGTGCCAGCGGGGCAGCGGGAGGAACGGAGACCCAGTACTTC.

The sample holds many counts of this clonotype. In nucleotides, the CDR3 is TGCGCCAGCAGCTTTGGGCAGGGGACCACCGGGGAGCTGTTTTTT. Amino acid sequence: CASSFGQGTTGELFF. The genes are TRBV5-1 and TRBJ2-2; D may be TRBD1 (6 bases). Germline CDR1 SGHRS, CDR2 YFSETQ. Trimming removed 2 bases from V and 4 bases from J, with 12 bases in between. CDR3 length: 15 amino acids.

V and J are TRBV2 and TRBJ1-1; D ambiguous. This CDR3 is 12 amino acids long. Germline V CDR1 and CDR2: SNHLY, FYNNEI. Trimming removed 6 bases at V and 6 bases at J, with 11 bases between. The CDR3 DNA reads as TGTGCCAGCAGCCGACGGGGTGCTGAAGCTTTCTTT. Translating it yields CASSRRGAEAFF.

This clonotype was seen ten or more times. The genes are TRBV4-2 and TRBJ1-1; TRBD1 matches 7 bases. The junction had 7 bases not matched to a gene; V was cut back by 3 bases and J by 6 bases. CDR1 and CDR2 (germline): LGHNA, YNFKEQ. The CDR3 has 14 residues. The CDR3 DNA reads TGTGCCAGCAGCCATCAGGGGGACGTCGCTGAAGCTTTCTTT. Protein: CASSHQGDVAEAFF.

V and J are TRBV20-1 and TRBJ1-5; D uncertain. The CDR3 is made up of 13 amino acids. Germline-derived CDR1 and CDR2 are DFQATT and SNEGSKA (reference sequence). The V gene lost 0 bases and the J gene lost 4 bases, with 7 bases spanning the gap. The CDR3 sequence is CSARDGVNQPQHF. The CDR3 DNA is TGCAGTGCTAGAGATGGGGTGAATCAGCCCCAGCATTTT.

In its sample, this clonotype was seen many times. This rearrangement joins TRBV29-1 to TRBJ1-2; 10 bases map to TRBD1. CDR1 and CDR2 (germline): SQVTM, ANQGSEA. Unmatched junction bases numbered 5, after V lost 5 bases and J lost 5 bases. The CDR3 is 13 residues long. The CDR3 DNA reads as TGCAGCGTTCGGGACAGGGGTTTATATGGCTACACCTTC. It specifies CSVRDRGLYGYTF.

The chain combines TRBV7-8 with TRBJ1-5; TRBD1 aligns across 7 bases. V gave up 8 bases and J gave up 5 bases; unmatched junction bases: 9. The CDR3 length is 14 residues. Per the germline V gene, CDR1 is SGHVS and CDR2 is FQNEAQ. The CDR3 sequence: CASSDRVADQPQHF. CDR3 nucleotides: TGTGCCAGCTCCGACAGGGTGGCGGATCAGCCCCAGCATTTT.

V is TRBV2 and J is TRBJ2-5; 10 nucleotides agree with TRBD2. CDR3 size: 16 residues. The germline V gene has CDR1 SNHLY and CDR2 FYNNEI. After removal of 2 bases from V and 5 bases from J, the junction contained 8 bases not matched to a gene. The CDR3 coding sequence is TGTGCCAGCAGTGAAAACGGCAGCGGGAGGGCCGAGACCCAGTACTTC. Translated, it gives CASSENGSGRAETQYF.

CDR3 sequence reads: CAIRKTRVYEQYF. The CDR3 DNA follows: TGTGCCATCAGGAAGACTAGAGTCTACGAGCAGTACTTC. V and J are TRBV10-3 and TRBJ2-7, with a weak D call TRBD2 (6 bases). The CDR3 is 13 residues long. The V end lost 6 bases, the J end lost 3 bases, and 12 bases lay between the germline ends. Germline CDR1 is ENHRY and CDR2 is SYGVKD.

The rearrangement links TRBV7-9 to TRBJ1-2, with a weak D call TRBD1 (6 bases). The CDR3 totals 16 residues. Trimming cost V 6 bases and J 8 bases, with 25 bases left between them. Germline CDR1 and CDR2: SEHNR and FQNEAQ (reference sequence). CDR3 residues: CASSYNTGPHDKGYTF. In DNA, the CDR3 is TGTGCCAGCAGTTACAACACAGGGCCCCACGATAAGGGCTACACCTTC.

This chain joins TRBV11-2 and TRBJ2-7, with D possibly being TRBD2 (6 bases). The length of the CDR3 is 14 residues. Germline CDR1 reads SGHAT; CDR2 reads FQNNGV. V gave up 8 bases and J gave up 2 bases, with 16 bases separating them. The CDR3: CASSNSGSPYEQYF. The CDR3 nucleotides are TGTGCCAGCTCTAATAGCGGATCCCCCTACGAGCAGTACTTC.

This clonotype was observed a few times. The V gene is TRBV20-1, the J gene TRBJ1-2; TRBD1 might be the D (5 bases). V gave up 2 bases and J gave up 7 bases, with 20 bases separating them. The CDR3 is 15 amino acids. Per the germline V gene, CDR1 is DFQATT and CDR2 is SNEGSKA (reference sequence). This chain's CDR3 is CSARSPQRGSGGYTF. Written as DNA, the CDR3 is TGCAGTGCTAGATCGCCTCAAAGGGGATCCGGTGGCTACACCTTC.

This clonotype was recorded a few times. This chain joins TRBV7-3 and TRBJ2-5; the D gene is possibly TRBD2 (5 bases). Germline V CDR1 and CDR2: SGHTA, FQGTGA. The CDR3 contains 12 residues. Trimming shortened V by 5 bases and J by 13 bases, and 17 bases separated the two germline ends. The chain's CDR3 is CASSNPGGRVYF. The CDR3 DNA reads TGTGCCAGCAGCAACCCCGGCGGGCGAGTGTACTTC. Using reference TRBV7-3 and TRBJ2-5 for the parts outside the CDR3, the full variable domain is GAGVSQTPSNKVTEKGKYVELRCDPISGHTALYWYRQSLGQGPEFLIYFQGTGAADDSGLPNDRFFAVRPEGSVSTLKIQRTERGDSAVYLCASSNPGGRVYFGPGTRLLVL.

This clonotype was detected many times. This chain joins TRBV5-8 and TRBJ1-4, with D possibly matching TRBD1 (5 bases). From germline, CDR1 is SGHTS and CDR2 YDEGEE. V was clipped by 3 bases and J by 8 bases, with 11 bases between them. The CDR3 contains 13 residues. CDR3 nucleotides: TGTGCCAGCAGCTACTCCGAGGGGGAAAAACTGTTTTTT. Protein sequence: CASSYSEGEKLFF. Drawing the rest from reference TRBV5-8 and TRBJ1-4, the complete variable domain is EAGVTQSPTHLIKTRGQQATLRCSPISGHTSVYWYQQALGLGLQFLLWYDEGEERNRGNFPPRFSGRQFPNYSSELNVNALELEDSALYLCASSYSEGEKLFFGSGTQLSVL.

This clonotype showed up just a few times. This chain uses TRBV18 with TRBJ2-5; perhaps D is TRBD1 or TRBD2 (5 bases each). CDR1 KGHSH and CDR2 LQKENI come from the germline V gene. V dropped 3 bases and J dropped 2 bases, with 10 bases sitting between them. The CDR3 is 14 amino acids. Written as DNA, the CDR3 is TGTGCCAGCTCACCGGGACGGATACAAGAGACCCAGTACTTC. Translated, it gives CASSPGRIQETQYF.

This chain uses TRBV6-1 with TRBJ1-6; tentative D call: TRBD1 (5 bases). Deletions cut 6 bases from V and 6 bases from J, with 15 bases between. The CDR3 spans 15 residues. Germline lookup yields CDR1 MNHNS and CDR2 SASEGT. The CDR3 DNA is TGTGCCAGCAGCCTCGAGAGGGGAGGTAATTCACCCCTCCACTTT. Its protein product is CASSLERGGNSPLHF.

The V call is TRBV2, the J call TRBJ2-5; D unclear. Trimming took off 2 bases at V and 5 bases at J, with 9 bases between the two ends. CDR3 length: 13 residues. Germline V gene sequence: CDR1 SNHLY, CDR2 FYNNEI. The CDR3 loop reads CASSERVRETQYF. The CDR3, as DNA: TGTGCCAGCAGTGAAAGGGTACGGGAGACCCAGTACTTC.

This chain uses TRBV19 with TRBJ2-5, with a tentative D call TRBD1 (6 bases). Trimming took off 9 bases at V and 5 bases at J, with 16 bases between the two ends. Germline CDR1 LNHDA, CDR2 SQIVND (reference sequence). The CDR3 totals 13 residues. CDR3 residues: CASRQAERETQYF. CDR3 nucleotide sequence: TGTGCCAGCCGACAGGCGGAACGGGAGACCCAGTACTTC.

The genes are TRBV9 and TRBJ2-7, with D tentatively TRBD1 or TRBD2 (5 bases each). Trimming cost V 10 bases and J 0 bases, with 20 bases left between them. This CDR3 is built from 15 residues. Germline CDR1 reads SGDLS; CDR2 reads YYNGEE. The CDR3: CAGRGGLDNSYEQYF. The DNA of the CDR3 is TGTGCCGGCCGTGGGGGTCTCGATAACTCCTACGAGCAGTACTTC.

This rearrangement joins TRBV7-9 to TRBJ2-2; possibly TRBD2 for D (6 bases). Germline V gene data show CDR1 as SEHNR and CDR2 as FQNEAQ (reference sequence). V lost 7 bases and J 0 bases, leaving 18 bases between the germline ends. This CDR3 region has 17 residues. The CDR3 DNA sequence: TGTGCCAGCACCCAAATCGGCGGGAACCCGAACACCGGGGAGCTGTTTTTT. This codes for CASTQIGGNPNTGELFF. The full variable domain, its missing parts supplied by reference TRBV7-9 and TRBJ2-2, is DTGVSQNPRHKITKRGQNVTFRCDPISEHNRLYWYRQTLGQGPEFLTYFQNEAQLEKSRLLSDRFSAERPKGSFSTLEIQRTEQGDSAMYLCASTQIGGNPNTGELFFGEGSRLTVL.